This T cell receptor beta chain emerged from a study of monozygotic twins with inflammatory bowel disease. TCRdb re-called the 5' RACE reads and catalogs CDR3 proteins one per entry, DNA excluded. This table lists over 100,000 distinct CDR3 sequences. Germline CDR1 MNHEY, CDR2 SMNVEV (reference sequence). This CDR3 spans 15 amino acids. V gene TRBV27 combines with J gene TRBJ1-6. This receptor was taken from a human donor with ulcerative colitis or Crohn's disease, or a healthy co-twin of an affected twin (not recorded which). Sequences were obtained from blood. This CDR3 is CASSSWRENNSPLHF.